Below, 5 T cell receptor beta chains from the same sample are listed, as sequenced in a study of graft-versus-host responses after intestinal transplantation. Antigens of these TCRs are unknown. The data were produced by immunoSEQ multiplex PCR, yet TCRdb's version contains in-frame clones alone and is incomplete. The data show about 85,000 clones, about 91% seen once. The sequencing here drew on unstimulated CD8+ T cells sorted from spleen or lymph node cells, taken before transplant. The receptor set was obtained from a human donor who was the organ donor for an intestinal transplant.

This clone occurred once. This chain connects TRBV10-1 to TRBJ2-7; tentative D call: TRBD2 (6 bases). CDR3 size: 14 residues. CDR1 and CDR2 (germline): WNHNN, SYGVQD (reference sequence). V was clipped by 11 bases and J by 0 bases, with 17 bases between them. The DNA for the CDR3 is TGCGCCCGACGGGTGGAGGGCCGCTCCTACGAGCAGTACTTC. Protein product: CARRVEGRSYEQYF.

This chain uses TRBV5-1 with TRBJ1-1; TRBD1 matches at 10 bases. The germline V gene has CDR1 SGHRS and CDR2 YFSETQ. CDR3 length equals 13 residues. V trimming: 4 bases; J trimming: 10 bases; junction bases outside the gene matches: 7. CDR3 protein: CASSDGTGVRAFF. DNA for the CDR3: TGCGCCAGCAGCGACGGGACAGGGGTGAGAGCTTTCTTT.

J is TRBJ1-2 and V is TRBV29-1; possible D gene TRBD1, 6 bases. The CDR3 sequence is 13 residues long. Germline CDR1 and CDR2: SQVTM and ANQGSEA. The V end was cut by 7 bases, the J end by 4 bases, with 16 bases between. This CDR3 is CSATGTNSYGYTF. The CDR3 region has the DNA TGCAGCGCAACAGGGACAAATTCCTATGGCTACACCTTC.

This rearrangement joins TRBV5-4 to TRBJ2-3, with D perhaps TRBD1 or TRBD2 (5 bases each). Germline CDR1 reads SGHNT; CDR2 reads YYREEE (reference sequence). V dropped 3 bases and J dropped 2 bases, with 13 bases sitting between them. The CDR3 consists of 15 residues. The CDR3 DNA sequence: TGTGCCAGCAGCTCCTGGGGCGGGCACACAGATACGCAGTATTTT. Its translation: CASSSWGGHTDTQYF.

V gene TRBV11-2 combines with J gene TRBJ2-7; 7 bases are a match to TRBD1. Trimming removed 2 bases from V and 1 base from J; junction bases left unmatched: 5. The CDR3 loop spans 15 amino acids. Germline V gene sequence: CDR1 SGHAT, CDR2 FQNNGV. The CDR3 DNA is TGTGCCAGCAGCTTACCACAGGGGAAGTCCTACGAGCAGTACTTC. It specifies CASSLPQGKSYEQYF.